The source of this T cell receptor beta chain is a study of T cell repertoires in cytomegalovirus infection. Study in general: HLA-B-restricted CMV epitopes that are well studied were used alongside recently identified HLA-C-restricted ones. CMV infection and matching HLA type were both indicated by public TCR beta signatures.

MiXCR, applied by TCRdb to the reads, yields one record per CDR3 protein. This table has roughly 500,000 distinct CDR3 sequences, about 42% appearing once. The germline V gene encodes CDR1 SEHNR and CDR2 FQNEAQ (reference sequence). This CDR3 has 15 amino acids. Trimming cost V 5 bases and J 5 bases, with 15 bases left between them. Details on this clonotype: Antigen specificity is unknown.

This receptor was obtained from a human donor in good health (CMV status not recorded). Some clones in this sample may be carry-over from other donors' samples. Sequencing used cultured PBMCs, obtained from culture after CMV antigen stimulation. The chain is built from TRBV7-9 and TRBJ1-4; D gene ambiguous. The CDR3 bases are TGTGCCAGCAGCCCACCCACAGCCACCAATGAAAAACTGTTTTTT. Protein product: CASSPPTATNEKLFF.